This TCR beta chain was captured by sequencing in a study of naive and memory T cell subsets. Overall study results and limits: TCR transcript changes with activation or differentiation may affect this RNA method.

The CDR3 length is 15 residues. CDR1 and CDR2 from the germline V gene are SGHNT and YYREEE (reference sequence). The germline V and J ends were trimmed by 5 bases and 3 bases, with 18 bases remaining between them. The SP2 primer and nested alpha and beta constant region primers amplified ligated cDNA in four rounds. For blood and skin samples, reverse transcription used TCR alpha and beta constant primers. A single record per CDR3 protein comes from TCRdb applying MiXCR to the 5' RACE reads. The table includes more than 50,000 distinct CDR3 sequences, 7.2% detected once. This clonotype showed up many times. Its antigen remains unidentified. The library had UMIs added by 3' ligation of an oligonucleotide to TCR cDNA. Adult healthy volunteers gave 2.5 ml peripheral blood for whole-blood RNA. Reverse transcription used DNase-treated unsorted total RNA, aiming for roughly 1 to 1000 ng.

The chain joins TRBV5-4 to TRBJ2-7; no definite D call. The origin of this receptor is a male donor in good health. CDR3: CASSLTAEKFYEQYF. The DNA of the CDR3 is TGTGCCAGCAGTCTTACGGCCGAGAAGTTCTACGAGCAGTACTTC.